This T cell receptor beta chain was profiled in a study of blood T cell repertoires in COVID-19. Study at large: Acute and convalescent COVID-19 specimens originated in the United States, Italy and Spain. T cells, B-cell-depleted T cells, or PBMCs provided the cDNA or gDNA that served as material.

The CDR3 consists of 18 residues. V was trimmed by 2 bases and J by 0 bases, leaving 19 bases between them. Germline V gene sequence: CDR1 KGHSH, CDR2 LQKENI. Per the study methods: It was from reference gene primer amplification that nucleated cell counts were estimated. Repertoires were generated with immunoSEQ multiplex PCR, while TCRdb's copy carries only in-frame clones and drops some. V and J calls and clone size come straight from that table; D and trimming were deduced from the DNA. This sample carries about 50,000 clones, about 76% of them seen once, and the ten largest clones take around 20%.

Material: peripheral blood. The source is a man in his forties or fifties with active or convalescent COVID-19. The J gene is TRBJ1-2, the V gene TRBV18, with D perhaps matching TRBD1 (6 bases). CDR3 protein: CASSPTTGTIGTNYGYTF. DNA of the CDR3: TGTGCCAGCTCACCAACAACCGGGACAATCGGAACTAACTATGGCTACACCTTC. The entire variable domain, with the rest obtained from reference TRBV18 and TRBJ1-2, is as follows: NAGVMQNPRHLVRRRGQEARLRCSPMKGHSHVYWYRQLPEEGLKFMVYLQKENIIDESGMPKERFSAEFPKEGPSILRIQQVVRGDSAAYFCASSPTTGTIGTNYGYTFGSGTRLTVV.